Here is one T cell receptor (beta chain) with its context. Its antigen is not identified. Using a J-beta primer mix together with a sample-barcoded 5' primer, a second PCR was run for about 6 to 11 cycles. In TCRdb, the 5' RACE reads were re-called with MiXCR into one record per CDR3 protein. Of over 500,000 distinct CDR3 sequences listed, about 27% are singletons. This sample stems from a study of blood T cells in healthy people across ages. Study results and limitations: Getting older went along with TCR beta diversity per million T cells dropping roughly linearly.

The CDR3 covers 16 residues. V gave up 4 bases and J gave up 7 bases, with 18 bases separating them. CDR1 SGHRS and CDR2 YFSETQ come from the germline V gene. These same data were also listed under a study on T cells of mothers and their children.

The chain combines TRBV5-1 with TRBJ1-6; D is possibly TRBD1 (6 bases). The sample taken for sequencing was blood. The sequence was obtained from a boy under 10 years old in good health. The CDR3 reads CASSPASGGHNSPLHF. In DNA form, the CDR3 reads TGCGCCAGCAGCCCGGCTTCCGGGGGGCACAATTCACCCCTCCACTTT.